The 9 T cell receptor beta chains below all came from one sample that was sequenced in a study of CD8+CD57+ T cells in acquired aplastic anemia. Template material for TCR beta VDJ and CDR3 profiling consisted of genomic DNA. In TCRdb, the reads were re-called with MiXCR into one record per CDR3 protein. The sample yields roughly 170,000 distinct CDR3 sequences, almost 50% seen once. Selection for sequencing was limited to patients who had shown CD8+CD57+ cell expansion by flow cytometry. The material sequenced was sorted CD4+, CD8+, or CD8+CD57+ T cells (not recorded which) from PBMCs. These receptors came from a human donor with aplastic anemia.

The chain links TRBV4-1 to TRBJ1-3; D unresolved. V lost 1 base and J lost 0, with 10 bases in between. The CDR3 length is 16 residues. The V gene's germline CDR1 is MGHRA and CDR2 YSYEKL. The CDR3 sequence is CASSQVPTSSGNTIYF. CDR3 DNA sequence: TGCGCCAGCAGCCAAGTCCCCACCTCCTCTGGAAACACCATATATTTT.

V and J are TRBV24-1 and TRBJ1-5; D is unresolved. The CDR3 has 12 amino acids. V gave up 9 bases and J gave up 4 bases, with 9 bases separating them. Germline V gene lookup returns CDR1 KGHDR and CDR2 SFDVKD. The CDR3 sequence is CATQTLNQPQHF. CDR3 coding DNA: TGTGCCACCCAGACGCTAAATCAGCCCCAGCATTTT.

In DNA form, the CDR3 reads TGCGCCAGCAGCCAAGCGCCTAGCGGGGGAAGCACAGATACGCAGTATTTT. It specifies CASSQAPSGGSTDTQYF. This chain connects TRBV4-1 to TRBJ2-3; 10 nucleotides line up with TRBD2. CDR1 is MGHRA and CDR2 is YSYEKL in the germline V gene. The CDR3 has 17 residues. With 1 base clipped from V and 0 bases from J, the junction kept 4 bases outside the gene matches.

This rearrangement joins TRBV25-1 to TRBJ2-3, with D hard to call. CDR3 length: 11 residues. V was trimmed by 3 bases and J by 4 bases, leaving 2 bases between them. Germline CDR1 is MGHDK and CDR2 is SYGVNS. The CDR3 DNA sequence: TGTGCCAGCAGTGAGGCAGATACGCAGTATTTT. It is translated as CASSEADTQYF.

This clonotype was counted many times. This rearrangement joins TRBV10-2 to TRBJ2-3, with 8 positions matching TRBD2. The V segment lost 6 bases and the J segment 1 base; nucleotides outside the gene matches: 15. This CDR3 region has 18 residues. In germline, CDR1 is WSHSY, CDR2 SAAADI. The CDR3 coding sequence is TGCGCCAGCAGGGGGGGTGCGGGGGGCACCGTCCGCACAGATACGCAGTATTTT. Its translation is CASRGGAGGTVRTDTQYF.

This chain uses TRBV20-1 with TRBJ1-1; unclear D gene. Germline values: CDR1 DFQATT, CDR2 SNEGSKA (reference sequence). CDR3 length equals 16 residues. V lost 3 bases and J lost 4, with 21 bases in between. CDR3 in DNA: TGCAGTGCTAGTTTCAATGTTCTTAGTGGCGGCACTGAAGCTTTCTTT. The encoded protein is CSASFNVLSGGTEAFF.

Only a few counts were recorded for this clonotype. The CDR3 sequence is CASRRTSGVQQYF. The CDR3 DNA follows: TGTGCCAGCAGGCGAACTAGCGGGGTCCAGCAGTACTTC. This chain links TRBV2 with TRBJ2-7; 10 nucleotides agree with TRBD2. Germline V gene data show CDR1 as SNHLY and CDR2 as FYNNEI. This CDR3 contains 13 residues. The J segment lost 8 bases and the V segment lost 6 bases, leaving 7 bases of the junction unmatched. Supplemented by reference TRBV2 and TRBJ2-7, the full variable domain reads EPEVTQTPSHQVTQMGQEVILRCVPISNHLYFYWYRQILGQKVEFLVSFYNNEISEKSEIFDDQFSVERPDGSNFTLKIRSTKLEDSAMYFCASRRTSGVQQYFGPGTRLTVT.

The chain uses TRBV20-1 and TRBJ2-7; maybe TRBD1 (5 bases). Trimming removed 2 bases from V and 2 bases from J, with 10 bases in between. The CDR3 is 13 amino acids. Germline V gene lookup returns CDR1 DFQATT and CDR2 SNEGSKA (reference sequence). This CDR3 reads CSARMTAAYEQYF. The CDR3 DNA reads TGCAGTGCTAGAATGACAGCCGCCTACGAGCAGTACTTC.

In its sample, this clonotype was seen a few times. The V and J genes are TRBV7-2 and TRBJ2-7; 11 nucleotides agree with TRBD2. The ends lost 5 bases at V and 3 bases at J; junction bases unmatched: 6. Germline V gene sequence: CDR1 SGHTA, CDR2 FQGNSA. The CDR3 loop spans 15 amino acids. In nucleotides, the CDR3 is TGTGCCAGCAGCGGGCCTAGCGGGGGGATCTACGAGCAGTACTTC. It is translated as CASSGPSGGIYEQYF.